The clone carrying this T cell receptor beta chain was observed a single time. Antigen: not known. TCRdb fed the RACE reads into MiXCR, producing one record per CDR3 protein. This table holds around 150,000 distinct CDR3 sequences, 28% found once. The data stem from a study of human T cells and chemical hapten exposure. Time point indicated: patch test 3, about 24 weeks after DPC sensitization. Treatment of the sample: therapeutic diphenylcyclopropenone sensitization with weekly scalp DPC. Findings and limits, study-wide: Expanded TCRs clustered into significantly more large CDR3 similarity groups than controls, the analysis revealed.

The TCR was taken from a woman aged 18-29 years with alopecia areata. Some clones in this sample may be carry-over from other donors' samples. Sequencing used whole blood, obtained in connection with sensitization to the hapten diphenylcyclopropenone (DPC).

Written as DNA, the CDR3 is TGTGCCAGCAGCTTAACATGGGACAGGGAGGCGTTCTTC. Translating gives CASSLTWDREAFF. This chain joins TRBV7-3 and TRBJ2-1; 9 bases fit TRBD1. The germline gives CDR1 SGHTA, CDR2 FQGTGA. V lost 0 bases, J lost 15 bases, and 6 bases stayed unmatched. The CDR3 spans 13 residues.